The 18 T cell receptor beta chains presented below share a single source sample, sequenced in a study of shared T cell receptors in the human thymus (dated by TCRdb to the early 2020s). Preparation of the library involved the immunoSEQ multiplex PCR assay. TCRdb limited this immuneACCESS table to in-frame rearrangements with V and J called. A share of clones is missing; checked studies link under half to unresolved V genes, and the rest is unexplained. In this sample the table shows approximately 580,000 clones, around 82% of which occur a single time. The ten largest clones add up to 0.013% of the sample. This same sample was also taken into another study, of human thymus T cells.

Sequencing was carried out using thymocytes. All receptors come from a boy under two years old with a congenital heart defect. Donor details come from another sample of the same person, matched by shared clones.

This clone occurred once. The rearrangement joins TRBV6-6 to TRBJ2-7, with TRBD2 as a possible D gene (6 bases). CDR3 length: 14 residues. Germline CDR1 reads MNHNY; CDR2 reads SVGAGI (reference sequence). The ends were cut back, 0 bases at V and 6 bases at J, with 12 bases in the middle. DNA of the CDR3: TGTGCCAGCAGTTACTCGAGACTAGTAAGCGAGCAGTACTTC. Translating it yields CASSYSRLVSEQYF.

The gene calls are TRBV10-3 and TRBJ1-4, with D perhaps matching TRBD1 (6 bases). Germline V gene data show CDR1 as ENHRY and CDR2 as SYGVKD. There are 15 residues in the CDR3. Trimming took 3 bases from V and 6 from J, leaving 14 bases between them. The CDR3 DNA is TGTGCCATCAGTGATCTGCAGGGGAGGGATGAAAAACTGTTTTTT. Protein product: CAISDLQGRDEKLFF.

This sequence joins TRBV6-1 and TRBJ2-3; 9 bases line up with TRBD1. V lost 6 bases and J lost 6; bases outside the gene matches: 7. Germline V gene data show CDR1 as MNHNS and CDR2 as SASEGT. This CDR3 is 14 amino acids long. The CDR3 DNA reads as TGTGCCAGCAGGGTACAGGGGGCGGTGGATACGCAGTATTTT. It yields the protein CASRVQGAVDTQYF.

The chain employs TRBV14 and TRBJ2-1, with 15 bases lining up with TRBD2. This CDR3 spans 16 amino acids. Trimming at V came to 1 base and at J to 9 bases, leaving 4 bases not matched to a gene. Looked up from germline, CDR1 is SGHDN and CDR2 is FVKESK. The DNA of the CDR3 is TGTGCCAGCAGCCAAGGGACTAGCGGGAGGGCCCTTGAGCAGTTCTTC. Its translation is CASSQGTSGRALEQFF.

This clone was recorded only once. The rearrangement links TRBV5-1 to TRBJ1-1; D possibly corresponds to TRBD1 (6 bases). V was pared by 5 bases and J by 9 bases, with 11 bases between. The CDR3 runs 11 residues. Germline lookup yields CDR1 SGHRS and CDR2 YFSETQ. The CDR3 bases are TGCGCCAGCAGAAGGGGACACCAAGCTTTCTTT. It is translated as CASRRGHQAFF.

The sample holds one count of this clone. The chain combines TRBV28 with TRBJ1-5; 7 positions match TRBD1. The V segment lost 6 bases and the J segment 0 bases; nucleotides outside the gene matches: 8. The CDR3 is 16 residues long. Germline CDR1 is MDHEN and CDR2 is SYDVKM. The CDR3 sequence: CASRVGTAYSNQPQHF. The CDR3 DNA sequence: TGTGCCAGCAGGGTAGGGACAGCCTATAGCAATCAGCCCCAGCATTTT.

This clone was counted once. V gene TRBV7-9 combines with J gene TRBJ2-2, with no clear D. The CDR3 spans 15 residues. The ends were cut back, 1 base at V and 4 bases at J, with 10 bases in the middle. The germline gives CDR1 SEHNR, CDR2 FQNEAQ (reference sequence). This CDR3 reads CASSLGFRCTGELFF. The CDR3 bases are TGTGCCAGCAGCTTAGGGTTCCGGTGCACCGGGGAGCTGTTTTTT.

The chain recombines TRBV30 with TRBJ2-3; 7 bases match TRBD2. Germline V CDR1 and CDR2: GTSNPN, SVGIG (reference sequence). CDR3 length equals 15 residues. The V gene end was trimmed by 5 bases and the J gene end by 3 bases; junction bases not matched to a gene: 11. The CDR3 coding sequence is TGTGCCTGGGCTGACTCGAGCGGGAAAACAGATACGCAGTATTTT. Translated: CAWADSSGKTDTQYF. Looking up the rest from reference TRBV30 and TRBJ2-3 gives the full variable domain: SQTIHQWPATLVQPVGSPLSLECTVEGTSNPNLYWYRQAAGRGLQLLFYSVGIGQISSEVPQNLSASRPQDRQFILSSKKLLLSDSGFYLCAWADSSGKTDTQYFGPGTRLTVL.

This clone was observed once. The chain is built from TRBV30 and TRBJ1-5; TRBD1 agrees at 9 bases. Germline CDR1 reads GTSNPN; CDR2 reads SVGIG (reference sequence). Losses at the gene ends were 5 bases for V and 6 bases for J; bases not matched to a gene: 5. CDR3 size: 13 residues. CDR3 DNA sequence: TGTGCCTGGGGGACAGGGCAACGTCAGCCCCAGCATTTT. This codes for CAWGTGQRQPQHF.

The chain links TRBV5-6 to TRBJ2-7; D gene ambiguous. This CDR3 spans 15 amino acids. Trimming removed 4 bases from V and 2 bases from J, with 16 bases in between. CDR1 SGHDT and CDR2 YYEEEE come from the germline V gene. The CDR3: CASSHGSPKTYEQYF. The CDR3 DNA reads TGTGCCAGCAGCCACGGGTCTCCGAAAACCTACGAGCAGTACTTC. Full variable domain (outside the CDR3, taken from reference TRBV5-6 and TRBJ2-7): DAGVTQSPTHLIKTRGQQVTLRCSPKSGHDTVSWYQQALGQGPQFIFQYYEEEERQRGNFPDRFSGHQFPNYSSELNVNALLLGDSALYLCASSHGSPKTYEQYFGPGTRLTVT.

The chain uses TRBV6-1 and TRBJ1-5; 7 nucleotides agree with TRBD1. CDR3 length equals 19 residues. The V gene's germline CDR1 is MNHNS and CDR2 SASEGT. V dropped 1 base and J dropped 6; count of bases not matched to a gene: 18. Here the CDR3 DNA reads TGTGCCAGCAGTGAAGTGCTAAACCATTTACAGGGGTACCGTCAGCCCCAGCATTTT. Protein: CASSEVLNHLQGYRQPQHF.

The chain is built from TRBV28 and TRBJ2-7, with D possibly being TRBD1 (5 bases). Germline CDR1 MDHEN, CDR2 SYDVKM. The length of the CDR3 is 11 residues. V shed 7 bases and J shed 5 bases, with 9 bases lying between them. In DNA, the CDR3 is TGTGCCAGCATTTCAGGGAACGAGCAGTACTTC. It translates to CASISGNEQYF.

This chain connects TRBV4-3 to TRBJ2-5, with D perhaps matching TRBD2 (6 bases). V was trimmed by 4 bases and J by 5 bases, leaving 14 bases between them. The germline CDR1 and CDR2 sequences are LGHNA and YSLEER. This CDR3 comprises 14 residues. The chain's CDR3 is CASSPSTAGETQYF. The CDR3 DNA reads TGCGCCAGCAGCCCATCGACTGCGGGGGAGACCCAGTACTTC.

The chain's CDR3 is CASSPDSPGTGELFF. The CDR3 DNA is TGTGCCAGCAGCCCCGACTCCCCGGGCACCGGGGAGCTGTTTTTT. V usage is TRBV7-2 and J usage is TRBJ2-2; no definite D call. Germline lookup yields CDR1 SGHTA and CDR2 FQGNSA. The V end lost 5 bases, the J end lost 4 bases, and 14 bases lay between the germline ends. CDR3 size: 15 residues.

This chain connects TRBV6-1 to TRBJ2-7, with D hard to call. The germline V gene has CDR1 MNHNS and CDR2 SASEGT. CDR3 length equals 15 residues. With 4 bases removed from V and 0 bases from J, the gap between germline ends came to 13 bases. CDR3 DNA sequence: TGTGCCAGCAGTGGGCCCGACATGGACTCCTACGAGCAGTACTTC. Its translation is CASSGPDMDSYEQYF.

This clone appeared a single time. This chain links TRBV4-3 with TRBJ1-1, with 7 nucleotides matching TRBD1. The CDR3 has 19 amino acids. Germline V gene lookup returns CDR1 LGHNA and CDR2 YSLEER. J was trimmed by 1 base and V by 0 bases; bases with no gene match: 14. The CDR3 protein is CASSQDLLGRGRKNTEAFF. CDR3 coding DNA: TGCGCCAGCAGCCAAGATCTTCTCGGGAGGGGGCGGAAGAACACTGAAGCTTTCTTT.

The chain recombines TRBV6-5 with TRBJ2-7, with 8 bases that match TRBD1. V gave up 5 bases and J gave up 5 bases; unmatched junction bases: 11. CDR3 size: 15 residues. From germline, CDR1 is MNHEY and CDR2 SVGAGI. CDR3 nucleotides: TGTGCCAGCAGTGGTACAGGGGGAAGGGGCCACGAGCAGTACTTC. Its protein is CASSGTGGRGHEQYF.

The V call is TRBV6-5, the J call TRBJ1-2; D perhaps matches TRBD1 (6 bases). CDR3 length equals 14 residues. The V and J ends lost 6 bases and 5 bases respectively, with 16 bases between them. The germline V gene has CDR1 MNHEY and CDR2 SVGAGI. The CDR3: CASRPGALGYGYTF. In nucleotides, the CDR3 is TGTGCCAGCAGGCCAGGGGCTCTGGGGTATGGCTACACCTTC.